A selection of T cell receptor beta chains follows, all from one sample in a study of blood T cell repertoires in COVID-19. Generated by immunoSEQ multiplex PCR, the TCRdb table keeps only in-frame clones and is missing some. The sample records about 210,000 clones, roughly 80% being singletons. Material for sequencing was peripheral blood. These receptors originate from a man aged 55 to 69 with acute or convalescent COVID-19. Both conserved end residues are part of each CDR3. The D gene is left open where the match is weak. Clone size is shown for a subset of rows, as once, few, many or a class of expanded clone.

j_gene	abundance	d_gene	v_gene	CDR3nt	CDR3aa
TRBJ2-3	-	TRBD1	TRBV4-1	TGCGCCAGCAGCCTAAGAGACAGGGGGCCGGACGCAGATACGCAGTATTTT	CASSLRDRGPDADTQYF
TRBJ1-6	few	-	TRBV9	TGTGCCAGCAGCGCCCGGGACAATAATTCACCCCTCCACTTT	CASSARDNNSPLHF
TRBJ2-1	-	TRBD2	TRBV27	TGTGCCAGCAGTTTTTGGGCGGGGGGGGATGAGCAGTTCTTC	CASSFWAGGDEQFF
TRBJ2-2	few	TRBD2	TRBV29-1	TGCAGCTTTAGGAGGACTAGCCCCGGGGAGCTGTTTTTT	CSFRRTSPGELFF
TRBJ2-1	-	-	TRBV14	TGTGCCAGCAGCCTCACACAGGTCAATGAGCAGTTCTTC	CASSLTQVNEQFF
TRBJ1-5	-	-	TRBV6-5	TGTGCCACCCGAGAGGGAAATCAGCCCCAGCATTTT	CATREGNQPQHF
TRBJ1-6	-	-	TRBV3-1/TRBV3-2	TGTGCCAGCAGCCAAGAATGGACCGGGGGGTCCTATAATTCACCCCTCCACTTT	CASSQEWTGGSYNSPLHF
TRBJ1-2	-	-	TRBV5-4	TGTGCCAGCAGCTTGGATCGCCAGAACTATGGCTACACCTTC	CASSLDRQNYGYTF
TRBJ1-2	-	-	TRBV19	TGTGCCAGTGAAGCGGGGCAGGGATCGAGGGGCTACACCTTC	CASEAGQGSRGYTF
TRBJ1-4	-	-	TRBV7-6	TGTGCCAGCAGCTTACGGGTCCACCCCCGGAGTGAAAAACTGTTTTTT	CASSLRVHPRSEKLFF
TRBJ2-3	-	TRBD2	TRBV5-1	TGCGCCAGCAGCTTGGCCCAGCTAGCGGGCCTCACAGATACGCAGTATTTT	CASSLAQLAGLTDTQYF
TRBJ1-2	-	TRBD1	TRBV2	TGTGCCAGCAGTGTCGATGTGACAGGGGGAGAAATTAACTATGGCTACACCTTC	CASSVDVTGGEINYGYTF
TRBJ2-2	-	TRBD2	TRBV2	TGTGCCAGCAGTGAGAATGGTCTAGCGGGGTCAGGGGAGCTGTTTTTT	CASSENGLAGSGELFF
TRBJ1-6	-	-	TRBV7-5	TGTGCCAGAAGCTTAGCAGTGGGGCAGGGGCCGTATAATTCACCCCTCCACTTT	CARSLAVGQGPYNSPLHF
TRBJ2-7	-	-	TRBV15	TGTGCCACCAGCAGAGGTTCCGTCCCCGAGCAGTACTTC	CATSRGSVPEQYF
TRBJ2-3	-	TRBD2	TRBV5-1	TGCGCCAGCAGCTCGGTTAGCGGGGGCCCCGATACGCAGTATTTT	CASSSVSGGPDTQYF
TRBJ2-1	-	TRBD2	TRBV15	TGTGCCACCAGTCCACCCGGGACTAGTAAGGAGTTCTTC	CATSPPGTSKEFF
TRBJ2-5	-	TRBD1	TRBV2	TGTGCCAGCAGCCCCGGGACAGGGCTACAAGAGACCCAGTACTTC	CASSPGTGLQETQYF
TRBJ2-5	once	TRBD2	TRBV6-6	TGTGCCAGCAGTTACTCGAGCGGGGGCCAGGGGGAGACCCAGTACTTC	CASSYSSGGQGETQYF
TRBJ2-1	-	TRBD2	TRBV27	TGTGCCAGCCGCCTCGGGGCTAGCGGATACAATGAGCAGTTCTTC	CASRLGASGYNEQFF
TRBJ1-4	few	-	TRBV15	TGTGCCACCAGCGGGGAGGGGTTTCGGGAAAAACTGTTTTTT	CATSGEGFREKLFF
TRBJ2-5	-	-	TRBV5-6	TGTGCCAGCAGCCAAGACAGGCAAGAGACCCAGTACTTC	CASSQDRQETQYF
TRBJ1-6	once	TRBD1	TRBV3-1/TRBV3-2	TGTGCCAGCAGCGCGAACCAAAGGACAGGGGATTCACCCCTCCACTTT	CASSANQRTGDSPLHF
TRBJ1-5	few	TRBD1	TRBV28	TGTGCCAGCAGTCTACAGGGGACTTATCAGCCCCAGCATTTT	CASSLQGTYQPQHF
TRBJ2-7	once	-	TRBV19	TGTGCCAGTAGTAGGCAGGACTCCTACGAGCAGTACTTC	CASSRQDSYEQYF
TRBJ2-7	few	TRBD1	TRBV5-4	TGTGCCAGCAGCCACGGACAGGGCGGGGACGAGCAGTACTTC	CASSHGQGGDEQYF
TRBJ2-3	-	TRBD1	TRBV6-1	TGTGCCAGCAGTGTGACTGGCTACCAGGGGGCAGATACGCAGTATTTT	CASSVTGYQGADTQYF
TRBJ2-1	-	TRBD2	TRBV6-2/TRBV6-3	TGTGCCAGCAGTTCTAGACTAGCGGGAAACTACAATGAGCAGTTCTTC	CASSSRLAGNYNEQFF
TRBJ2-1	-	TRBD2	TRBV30	TGTGCCTGGAGTCCGTTAGCGGGAGAGATGGGGGAGCAGTTCTTC	CAWSPLAGEMGEQFF
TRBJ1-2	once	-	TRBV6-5	TGTGCCAGCAGTTATGACAGGAACTATGGCTACACCTTC	CASSYDRNYGYTF
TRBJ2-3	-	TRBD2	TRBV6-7	TGTGCCAGCAGTTACGGGCGGGGGGGCTCAGATACGCAGTATTTT	CASSYGRGGSDTQYF
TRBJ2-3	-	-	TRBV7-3	TGTGCCAGCAGCTTAATGCGCGGTACGCAGTATTTT	CASSLMRGTQYF
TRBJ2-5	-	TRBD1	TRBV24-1	TGTGCCACCAGTGACTCGACAGGGGGAGAGACCCAGTACTTC	CATSDSTGGETQYF
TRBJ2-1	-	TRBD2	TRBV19	TGTGCCAGTAGTATCGGGTTAGCGGGCTCCAATGAGCAGTTCTTC	CASSIGLAGSNEQFF
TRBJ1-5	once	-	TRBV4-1	TGCGCCAGCAGCCAAGACAGGGGCCCGAGTCCCCAGCATTTT	CASSQDRGPSPQHF
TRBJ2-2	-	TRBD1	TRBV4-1	TGCGCCAGCAGCCGCATAACAGGGGGCGCTTATACCGGGGAGCTGTTTTTT	CASSRITGGAYTGELFF
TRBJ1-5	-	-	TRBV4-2	TGTGCCAGCAGCCAAGAACTGGTTGGCAATCAGCCCCAGCATTTT	CASSQELVGNQPQHF
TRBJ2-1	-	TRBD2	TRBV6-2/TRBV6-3	TGTGCCAGCAGTGGGACTAGCGGGGTTTCTGAGCAGTTCTTC	CASSGTSGVSEQFF
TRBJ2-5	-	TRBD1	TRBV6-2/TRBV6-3	TGTGCCAGCAGTTACTCGGGGGCGAGGACAGGGGGTCGGCAGACCCAGTACTTC	CASSYSGARTGGRQTQYF
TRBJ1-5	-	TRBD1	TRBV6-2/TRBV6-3	TGTGCCAGCAGTTACTCAGGGACAGGGGGTTTTCAGCCCCAGCATTTT	CASSYSGTGGFQPQHF
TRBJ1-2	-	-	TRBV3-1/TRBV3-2	TGTGCCAGCAGCTTCGAGGCCCTTCGGGACTATGGCTACACCTTC	CASSFEALRDYGYTF
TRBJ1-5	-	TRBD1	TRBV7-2	TGTGCCAGCAGCTTAGCACAGGGGCGTCAGCCCCAGCATTTT	CASSLAQGRQPQHF
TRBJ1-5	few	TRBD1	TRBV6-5	TGTGCCAGCAGTTACTCGGGACAGAGTAAGCCCCAGCATTTT	CASSYSGQSKPQHF
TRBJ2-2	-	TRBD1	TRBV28	TGTGCCAGCAGTCTAGGGGGCAATACCGGGGAGCTGTTTTTT	CASSLGGNTGELFF
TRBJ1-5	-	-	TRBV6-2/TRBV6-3	TGTGCCAGCAGTTACGGGGGCACTGCTCAGCCCCAGCATTTT	CASSYGGTAQPQHF
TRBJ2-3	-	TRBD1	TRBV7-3	TGTGCCAGCAGCGCACAGGGGAGCCCTAGCACAGATACGCAGTATTTT	CASSAQGSPSTDTQYF
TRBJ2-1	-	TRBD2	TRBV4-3	TGCGCCAGCAGCCTGCGGACTAGCGGGGGGACGCCCTACAATGAGCAGTTCTTC	CASSLRTSGGTPYNEQFF
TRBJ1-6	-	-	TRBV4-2	TGTGCCAGCAGCCAAGATTTGGGCTCCACCTCACCCCTCCACTTT	CASSQDLGSTSPLHF
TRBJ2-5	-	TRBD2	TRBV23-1	TGCGCCAGCAGTCAATCGAAGGTAGCGGGGCTTCAAGAGACCCAGTACTTC	CASSQSKVAGLQETQYF
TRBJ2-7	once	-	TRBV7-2	TGTGCCAGCAGCTTAGCGGGATCGGGGACCTACGAGCAGTACTTC	CASSLAGSGTYEQYF
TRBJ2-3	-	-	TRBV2	TGTGCCAGCAGTCTTCAAGGGGGAGGCACAGATACGCAGTATTTT	CASSLQGGGTDTQYF
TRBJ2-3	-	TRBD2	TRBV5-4	TGTGCCAGCAGATATAGCGGGATAACTACAGATACGCAGTATTTT	CASRYSGITTDTQYF